Described below is a single T cell receptor beta chain sequence and its context. No antigen is known for it. Deletions cut 3 bases from V and 2 bases from J, with 11 bases between. The CDR3 consists of 15 residues. Germline CDR1 reads LNHDA; CDR2 reads SQIVND (reference sequence). These data originate in a study of T cell responses to AZD1222 COVID-19 vaccine. Study-level points and caveats: Researchers took repertoire samples only after the peak T cell response had come. Baseline serostatus was positive in only six AZD1222 recipients.

TCRdb keeps only in-frame clones here, not all; method: immunoSEQ multiplex PCR. The sample lists 120,000 to 150,000 clones, about 89% occurring once. This chain joins TRBV19 and TRBJ2-1; D possibly matches TRBD1 or TRBD2 (5 bases each). This clonotype was sampled from an adult in good health. The sequences come from peripheral blood, collected on day 0 of AZD1222 vaccination. Here the CDR3 reads CASSMGGTPYNEQFF. The DNA for the CDR3 is TGTGCCAGTAGTATGGGTGGGACCCCCTACAATGAGCAGTTCTTC.